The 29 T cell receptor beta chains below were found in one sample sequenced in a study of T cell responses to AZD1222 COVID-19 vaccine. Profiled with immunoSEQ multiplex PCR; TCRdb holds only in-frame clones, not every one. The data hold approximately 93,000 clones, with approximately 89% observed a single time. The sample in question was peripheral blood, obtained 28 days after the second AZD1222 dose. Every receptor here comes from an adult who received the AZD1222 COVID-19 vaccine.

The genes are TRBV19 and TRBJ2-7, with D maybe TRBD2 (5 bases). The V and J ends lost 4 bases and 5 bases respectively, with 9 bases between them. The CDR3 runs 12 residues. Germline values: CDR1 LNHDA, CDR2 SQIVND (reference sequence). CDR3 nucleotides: TGTGCCAGTAGTAGGCCGGGGAACGAGCAGTACTTC. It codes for CASSRPGNEQYF. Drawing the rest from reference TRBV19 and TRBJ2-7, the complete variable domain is DGGITQSPKYLFRKEGQNVTLSCEQNLNHDAMYWYRQDPGQGLRLIYYSQIVNDFQKGDIAEGYSVSREKKESFPLTVTSAQKNPTAFYLCASSRPGNEQYFGPGTRLTVT.

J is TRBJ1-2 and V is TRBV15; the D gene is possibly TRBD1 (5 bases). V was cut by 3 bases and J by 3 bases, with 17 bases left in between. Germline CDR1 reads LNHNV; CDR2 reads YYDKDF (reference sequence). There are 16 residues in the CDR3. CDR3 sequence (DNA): TGTGCCACCAGCAGGACGGGGGGGGAAGTGGACTATGGCTACACCTTC. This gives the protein CATSRTGGEVDYGYTF. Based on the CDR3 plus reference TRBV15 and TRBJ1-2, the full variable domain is DAMVIQNPRYQVTQFGKPVTLSCSQTLNHNVMYWYQQKSSQAPKLLFHYYDKDFNNEADTPDNFQSRRPNTSFCFLDIRSPGLGDTAMYLCATSRTGGEVDYGYTFGSGTRLTVV.

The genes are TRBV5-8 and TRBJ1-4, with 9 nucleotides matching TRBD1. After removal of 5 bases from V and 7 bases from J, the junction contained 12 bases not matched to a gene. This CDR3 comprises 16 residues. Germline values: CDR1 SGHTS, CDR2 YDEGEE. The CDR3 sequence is CASRQGAERVREKLFF. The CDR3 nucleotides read TGTGCCAGCAGACAGGGGGCCGAGAGGGTGCGTGAAAAACTGTTTTTT.

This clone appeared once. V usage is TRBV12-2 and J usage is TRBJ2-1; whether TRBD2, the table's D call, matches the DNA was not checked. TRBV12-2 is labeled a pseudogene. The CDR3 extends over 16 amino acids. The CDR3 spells CASRRGTSGSHNEQFF. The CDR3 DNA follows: TGTGCAAGTCGCCGCGGGACTAGCGGGTCACACAATGAGCAGTTCTTC.

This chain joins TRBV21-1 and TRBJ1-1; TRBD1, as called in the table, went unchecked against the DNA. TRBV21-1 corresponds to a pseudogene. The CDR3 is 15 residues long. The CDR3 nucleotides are TGTGCCAGCAGCTCCCGCGACAGGGGAGGCTCTGAAGCTTTCTTT. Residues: CASSSRDRGGSEAFF.

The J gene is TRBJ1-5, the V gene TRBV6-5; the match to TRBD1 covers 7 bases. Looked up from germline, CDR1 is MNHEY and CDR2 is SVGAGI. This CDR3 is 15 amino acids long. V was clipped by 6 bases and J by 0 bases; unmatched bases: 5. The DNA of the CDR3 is TGTGCCAGCAGAGGGACAGTAAATAGCAATCAGCCCCAGCATTTT. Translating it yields CASRGTVNSNQPQHF.

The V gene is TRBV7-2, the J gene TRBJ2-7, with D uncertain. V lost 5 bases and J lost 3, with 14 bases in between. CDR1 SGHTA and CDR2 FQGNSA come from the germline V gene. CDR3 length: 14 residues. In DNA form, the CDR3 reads TGTGCCAGCAGCCAATCGGCAGCCGGCTACGAGCAGTACTTC. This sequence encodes CASSQSAAGYEQYF. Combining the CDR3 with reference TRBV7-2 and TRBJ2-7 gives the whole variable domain GAGVSQSPSNKVTEKGKDVELRCDPISGHTALYWYRQSLGQGLEFLIYFQGNSAPDKSGLPSDRFSAERTGGSVSTLTIQRTQQEDSAVYLCASSQSAAGYEQYFGPGTRLTVT.

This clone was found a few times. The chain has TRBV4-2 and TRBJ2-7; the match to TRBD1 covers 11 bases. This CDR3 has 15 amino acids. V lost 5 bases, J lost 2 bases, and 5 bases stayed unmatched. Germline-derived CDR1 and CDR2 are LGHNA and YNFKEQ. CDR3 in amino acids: CASSEVGQGAYEQYF. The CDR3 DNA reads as TGTGCCAGCAGCGAAGTGGGACAGGGGGCCTACGAGCAGTACTTC.

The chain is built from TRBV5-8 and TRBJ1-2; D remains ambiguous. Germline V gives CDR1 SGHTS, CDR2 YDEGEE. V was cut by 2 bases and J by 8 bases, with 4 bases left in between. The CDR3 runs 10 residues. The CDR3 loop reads CASSFGGYTF. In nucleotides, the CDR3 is TGTGCCAGCAGCTTTGGCGGCTACACCTTC.

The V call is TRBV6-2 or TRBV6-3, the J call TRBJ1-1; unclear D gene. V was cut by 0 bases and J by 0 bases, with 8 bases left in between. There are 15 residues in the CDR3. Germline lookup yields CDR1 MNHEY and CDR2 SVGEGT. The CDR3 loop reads CASSYSGSVNTEAFF. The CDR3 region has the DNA TGTGCCAGCAGTTACTCCGGCAGCGTGAACACTGAAGCTTTCTTT.

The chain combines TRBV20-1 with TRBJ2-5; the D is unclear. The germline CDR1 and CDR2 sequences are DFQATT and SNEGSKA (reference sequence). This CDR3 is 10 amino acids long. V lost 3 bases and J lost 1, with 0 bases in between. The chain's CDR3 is CSASQETQYF. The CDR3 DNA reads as TGCAGTGCTAGCCAAGAGACCCAGTACTTC.

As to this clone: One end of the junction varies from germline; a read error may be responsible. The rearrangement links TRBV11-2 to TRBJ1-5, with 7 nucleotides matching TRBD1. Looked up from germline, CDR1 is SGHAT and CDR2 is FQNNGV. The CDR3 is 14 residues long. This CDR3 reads CASSGWDSKQPQHF. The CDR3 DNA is TGTGCCAGCAGCGGATGGGACAGCAAGCAGCCCCAGCATTTT. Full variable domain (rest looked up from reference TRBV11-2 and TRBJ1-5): EAGVAQSPRYKIIEKRQSVAFWCNPISGHATLYWYQQILGQGPKLLIQFQNNGVVDDSQLPKDRFSAERLKGVDSTLKIQPAKLEDSAVYLCASSGWDSKQPQHFGDGTRLSIL.

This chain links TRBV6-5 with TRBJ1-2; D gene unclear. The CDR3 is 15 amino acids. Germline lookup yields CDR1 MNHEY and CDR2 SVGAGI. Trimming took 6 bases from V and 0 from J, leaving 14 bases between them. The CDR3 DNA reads TGTGCCAGCAGCGTATTCCAGCAGCCTAACTATGGCTACACCTTC. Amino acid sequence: CASSVFQQPNYGYTF.

CDR3 loop: CASSSRGTGALSGANVLTF. The CDR3 DNA follows: TGTGCCAGCAGTTCCAGAGGGACAGGAGCCCTCTCTGGGGCCAACGTCCTGACTTTC. V and J are TRBV6-2 or TRBV6-3 and TRBJ2-6; 8 nucleotides match TRBD1. Germline lookup yields CDR1 MNHEY and CDR2 SVGEGT. This CDR3 contains 19 residues. Losses at the gene ends were 4 bases for V and 0 bases for J; bases not matched to a gene: 11.

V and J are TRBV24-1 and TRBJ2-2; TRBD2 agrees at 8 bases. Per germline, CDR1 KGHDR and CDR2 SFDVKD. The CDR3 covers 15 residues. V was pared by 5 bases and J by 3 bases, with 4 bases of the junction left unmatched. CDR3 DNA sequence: TGTGCCACCAGTGTAAGCGGGGGCTACACCGGGGAGCTGTTTTTT. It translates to CATSVSGGYTGELFF.

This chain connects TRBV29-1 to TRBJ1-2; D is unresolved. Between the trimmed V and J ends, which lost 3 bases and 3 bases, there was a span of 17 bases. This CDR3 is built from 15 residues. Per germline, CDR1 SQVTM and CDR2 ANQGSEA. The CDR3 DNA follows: TGCAGCGTTGAGATTAGGGAGGCTAGGGACTATGGCTACACCTTC. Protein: CSVEIREARDYGYTF.

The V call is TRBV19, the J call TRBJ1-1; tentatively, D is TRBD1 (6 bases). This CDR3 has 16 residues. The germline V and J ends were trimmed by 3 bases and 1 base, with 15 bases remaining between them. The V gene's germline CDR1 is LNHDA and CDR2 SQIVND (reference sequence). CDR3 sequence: CASSIPLRGRNTEAFF. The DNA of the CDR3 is TGTGCCAGTAGTATTCCGTTAAGGGGGAGGAACACTGAAGCTTTCTTT.

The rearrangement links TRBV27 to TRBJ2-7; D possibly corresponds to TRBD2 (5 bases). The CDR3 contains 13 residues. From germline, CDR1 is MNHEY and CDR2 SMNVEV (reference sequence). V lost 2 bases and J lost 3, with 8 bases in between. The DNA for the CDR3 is TGTGCCAGCAGTTTAGGAGGTTACTACGAGCAGTACTTC. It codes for CASSLGGYYEQYF.

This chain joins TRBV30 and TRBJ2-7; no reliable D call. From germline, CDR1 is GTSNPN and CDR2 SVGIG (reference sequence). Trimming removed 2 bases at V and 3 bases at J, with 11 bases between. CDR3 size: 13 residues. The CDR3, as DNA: TGTGCCTGGAGTCGGGCACAAAGCTACGAGCAGTACTTC. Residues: CAWSRAQSYEQYF.

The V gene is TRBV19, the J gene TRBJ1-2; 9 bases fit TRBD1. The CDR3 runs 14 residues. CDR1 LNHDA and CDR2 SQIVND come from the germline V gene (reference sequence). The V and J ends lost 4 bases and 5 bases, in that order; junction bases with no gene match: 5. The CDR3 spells CASSRSGTGYGYTF. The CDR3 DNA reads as TGTGCCAGTAGTAGAAGCGGGACAGGGTATGGCTACACCTTC.

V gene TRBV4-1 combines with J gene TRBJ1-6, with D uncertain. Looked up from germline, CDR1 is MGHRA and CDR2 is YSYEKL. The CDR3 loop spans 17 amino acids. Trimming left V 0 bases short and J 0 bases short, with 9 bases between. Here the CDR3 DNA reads TGCGCCAGCAGCCAAGAGGGCAGAAGCTCCTATAATTCACCCCTCCACTTT. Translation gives CASSQEGRSSYNSPLHF.

The CDR3, as DNA: TGTGCCAGCAGCTTCGTGGGTAATCAGCCCCAGCATTTT. Translated: CASSFVGNQPQHF. This sequence joins TRBV11-2 and TRBJ1-5; D unclear. Germline V gene lookup returns CDR1 SGHAT and CDR2 FQNNGV. Deletions cut 3 bases from V and 4 bases from J, with 7 bases between. The CDR3 runs to 13 residues.

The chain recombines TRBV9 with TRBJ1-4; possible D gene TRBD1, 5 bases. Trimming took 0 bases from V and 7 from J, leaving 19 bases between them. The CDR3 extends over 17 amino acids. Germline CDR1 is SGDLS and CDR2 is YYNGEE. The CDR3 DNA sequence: TGTGCCAGCAGCGTAGCAAGCGGGACCGCACTACCTGAAAAACTGTTTTTT. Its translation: CASSVASGTALPEKLFF.

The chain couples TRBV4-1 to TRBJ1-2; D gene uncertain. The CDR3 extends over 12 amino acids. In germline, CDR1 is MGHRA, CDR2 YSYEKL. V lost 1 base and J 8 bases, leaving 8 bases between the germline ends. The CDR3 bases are TGCGCCAGCAGCCAAGCGGGGAACGGCTACACCTTC. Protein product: CASSQAGNGYTF.

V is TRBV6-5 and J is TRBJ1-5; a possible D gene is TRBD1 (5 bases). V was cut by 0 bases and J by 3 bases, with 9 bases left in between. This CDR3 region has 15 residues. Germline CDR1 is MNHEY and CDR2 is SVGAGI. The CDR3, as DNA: TGTGCCAGCAGTTACTCCTGGGGGGACAATCAGCCCCAGCATTTT. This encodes CASSYSWGDNQPQHF.

The CDR3 protein is CASSSQDRRVYNSPLHF. The CDR3 coding sequence is TGTGCCAGCAGCTCCCAAGACAGGAGAGTTTATAATTCACCCCTCCACTTT. This sequence joins TRBV28 and TRBJ1-6, with D possibly being TRBD1 (6 bases). The CDR3 runs 17 residues. The V and J ends lost 6 bases and 4 bases respectively, with 19 bases between them. The germline gives CDR1 MDHEN, CDR2 SYDVKM.

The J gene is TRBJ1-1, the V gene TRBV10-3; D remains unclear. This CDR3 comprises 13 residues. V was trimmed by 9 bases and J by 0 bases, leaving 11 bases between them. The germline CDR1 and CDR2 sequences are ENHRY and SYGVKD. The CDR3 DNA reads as TGTGCCATAAAACAGCCGATGAACACTGAAGCTTTCTTT. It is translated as CAIKQPMNTEAFF.

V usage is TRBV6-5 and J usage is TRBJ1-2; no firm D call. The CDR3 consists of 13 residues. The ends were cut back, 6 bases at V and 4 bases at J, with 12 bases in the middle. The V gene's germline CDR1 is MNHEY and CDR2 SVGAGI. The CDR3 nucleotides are TGTGCCAGCAGAGGGTGGGAAAGCTATGGCTACACCTTC. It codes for CASRGWESYGYTF.

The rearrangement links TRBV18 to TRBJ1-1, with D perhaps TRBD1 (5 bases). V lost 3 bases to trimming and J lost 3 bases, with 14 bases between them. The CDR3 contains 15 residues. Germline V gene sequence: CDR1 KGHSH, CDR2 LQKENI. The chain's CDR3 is CASSPRRVDYTEAFF. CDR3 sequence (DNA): TGTGCCAGCTCACCTCGCAGGGTCGACTACACTGAAGCTTTCTTT.